These 20 T cell receptor beta chains were sequenced from one sample in a study of cytomegalovirus exposure and HLA in healthy donors (dated 2017 in TCRdb). The protocol used for the library was the immunoSEQ multiplex PCR assay. For the multiplex PCR, a mixture combining 60 forward primers for TCR Vbeta segments and 13 reverse primers for TCR Jbeta segments was used. Imported from immuneACCESS, the table was reduced by TCRdb to in-frame sequences with V and J called. These copies leave out some clones; in studies compared against another copy, an unresolved V gene accounts for under half, and the cause of the remainder is not known. The sample includes about 150,000 clones, with roughly 80% observed a single time. Roughly 4% of the sample goes to the ten largest clones. The source material was PBMCs. These receptor sequences come from a woman in her thirties or forties in good health and CMV-seropositive.

The chain recombines TRBV7-9 with TRBJ1-5, with TRBD1 matching 7 bases. Per the germline V gene, CDR1 is SEHNR and CDR2 is FQNEAQ (reference sequence). J gave up 5 bases and V 5 bases, and 15 bases lay outside the gene matches. The CDR3 totals 17 residues. The CDR3 protein is CASSAQLRQGPYQPQHF. The CDR3 DNA sequence: TGTGCCAGCAGCGCACAACTGAGACAGGGCCCGTATCAGCCCCAGCATTTT.

V is TRBV14 and J is TRBJ2-5; D gene uncertain. The DNA end is more similar to TRBJ2-7, so the J call may be wrong. Germline loops: CDR1 SGHDN, CDR2 FVKESK. The CDR3 is made up of 15 amino acids. CDR3 sequence: CASSQFGRSYYEQYF. In nucleotides, the CDR3 is TGTGCCAGCAGCCAGTTCGGAAGGAGTTACTACGAGCAGTACTTC.

The chain is built from TRBV6-5 and TRBJ2-1, with 7 bases aligning to TRBD2. Losses at the gene ends were 5 bases for V and 7 bases for J; bases not matched to a gene: 8. The V gene's germline CDR1 is MNHEY and CDR2 SVGAGI. The CDR3 runs to 14 residues. The CDR3: CASSDAGTINEQFF. The CDR3 DNA reads as TGTGCCAGCAGTGACGCCGGGACTATAAATGAGCAGTTCTTC.

V and J are TRBV5-1 and TRBJ2-3; 9 bases fit TRBD2. The CDR3 totals 15 residues. Germline CDR1 SGHRS, CDR2 YFSETQ. The ends lost 0 bases at V and 4 bases at J; junction bases unmatched: 3. The CDR3 nucleotides are TGCGCCAGCAGCTTGGCTTTAGCGGGAGCAGATACGCAGTATTTT. This codes for CASSLALAGADTQYF.

This chain connects TRBV25-1 to TRBJ2-5; 7 nucleotides match TRBD1. The CDR3 covers 13 residues. Per the germline V gene, CDR1 is MGHDK and CDR2 is SYGVNS. The V and J ends lost 0 bases and 10 bases, in that order; junction bases with no gene match: 5. The CDR3, as DNA: TGTGCCAGCAGTGAATATAAGGGGGCAAGCCAGTACTTC. This gives the protein CASSEYKGASQYF.

Comments on this clone: An end of the junction differs from the germline gene, which may be a read error. The CDR3 reads CASGLGSSSPLHF. The CDR3 DNA is TGTGCCAGCGGCTTGGGGAGCAGTTCACCCCTCCACTTT. This chain uses TRBV7-6 with TRBJ1-6; no clear D gene. Germline V gives CDR1 SGHVS, CDR2 FNYEAQ. The CDR3 is made up of 13 amino acids.

This chain joins TRBV18 and TRBJ1-2; 7 nucleotides agree with TRBD1. This CDR3 region has 16 residues. Looked up from germline, CDR1 is KGHSH and CDR2 is LQKENI. The J segment lost 0 bases and the V segment lost 5 bases, leaving 9 bases of the junction unmatched. This chain's CDR3 is CASSALPGQTNYGYTF. The CDR3, as DNA: TGTGCCAGCTCAGCACTTCCGGGACAGACTAACTATGGCTACACCTTC.

The rearrangement uses TRBV21-1 and TRBJ1-5; no check of the table's D call, TRBD1, against the DNA was made. TRBV21-1 is assigned pseudogene status. The CDR3 sequence is 16 residues long. The CDR3 nucleotides are TGTGCCAGCAGCAAAAAAGGATCCGACAGGGTAAGGCCCCAGCATTTT. Amino acids: CASSKKGSDRVRPQHF.

The chain combines TRBV6-5 with TRBJ2-3; TRBD1 agrees at 11 bases. This CDR3 has 15 residues. V lost 6 bases and J lost 3; bases outside the gene matches: 5. The V gene's germline CDR1 is MNHEY and CDR2 SVGAGI. CDR3 nucleotide sequence: TGTGCCAGCAGGCTCGGACAGGGGGCTACAGATACGCAGTATTTT. It is translated as CASRLGQGATDTQYF.

The rearrangement joins TRBV6-1 to TRBJ2-2, with 13 bases fitting TRBD2. This CDR3 is built from 15 residues. Germline lookup yields CDR1 MNHNS and CDR2 SASEGT. The trim removed 6 bases at V and 8 bases at J, leaving 6 bases unmatched. The CDR3 region is CASRGGLAGQGELFF. As DNA, the CDR3 is TGTGCCAGCAGGGGGGGACTAGCGGGACAAGGGGAGCTGTTTTTT.

Remarks on this clone: The junction departs from germline at one end; a sequencing error may be responsible. The sample has other DNA sequences that encode this CDR3 too. This chain joins TRBV4-1 and TRBJ1-5, with 9 bases aligning to TRBD1. The CDR3 loop spans 17 amino acids. Germline V gives CDR1 MGHRA, CDR2 YSYEKL. The CDR3 DNA reads TGCGCCAGTAGCCAAGTTTTCAACAGGGGGCTAGGTCAGCCCCAGCATTTT. It is translated as CASSQVFNRGLGQPQHF.

The sample holds one count of this clone. The CDR3 bases are TGTGCCAGCAGTTTACAAAGTCCCGGCTATGGCTACACCTTC. Its protein is CASSLQSPGYGYTF. The chain has TRBV27 and TRBJ1-2; no clear D. Germline V lookup: CDR1 MNHEY, CDR2 SMNVEV (reference sequence). CDR3 length: 14 residues. Trimming removed 2 bases at V and 4 bases at J, with 11 bases between.

This clone showed up just a few times. The J gene is TRBJ1-1, the V gene TRBV4-3; D not certain. Between the trimmed V and J ends, which lost 0 bases and 4 bases, there was a span of 12 bases. Germline values: CDR1 LGHNA, CDR2 YSLEER. This CDR3 is built from 15 residues. Here the CDR3 reads CASSQDPTLSTEAFF. The CDR3 region has the DNA TGCGCCAGCAGCCAAGATCCGACTTTGAGCACTGAAGCTTTCTTT.

V is TRBV14 and J is TRBJ2-3, with 7 bases that match TRBD2. CDR1 is SGHDN, CDR2 FVKESK, per germline. CDR3 size: 14 residues. V dropped 4 bases and J dropped 3; count of bases not matched to a gene: 4. CDR3 nucleotide sequence: TGTGCCAGCAGCCGGTTGGGGGGGACAGATACGCAGTATTTT. Protein: CASSRLGGTDTQYF.

The chain employs TRBV5-1 and TRBJ2-1; weak D call: TRBD2 (6 bases). Germline loops: CDR1 SGHRS, CDR2 YFSETQ. Deletions cut 0 bases from V and 2 bases from J, with 12 bases between. This CDR3 has 16 amino acids. The CDR3 bases are TGCGCCAGCAGCTTGGAACTCGGGAGCACCTACAATGAGCAGTTCTTC. It is translated as CASSLELGSTYNEQFF.

CDR3 sequence (DNA): TGTGCCAGCAGCTCGCCGGGACAGGGTTTCTACGAGCAGTACTTC. It codes for CASSSPGQGFYEQYF. The chain carries TRBV7-2 and TRBJ2-7, with 9 bases identical to TRBD1. The CDR3 totals 15 residues. Trimming cost V 4 bases and J 3 bases; bases outside gene matches: 7. Germline V lookup: CDR1 SGHTA, CDR2 FQGNSA.

V usage is TRBV7-9 and J usage is TRBJ2-7; D perhaps matches TRBD2 (6 bases). Between the trimmed V and J ends, which lost 5 bases and 3 bases, there was a span of 17 bases. Per the germline V gene, CDR1 is SEHNR and CDR2 is FQNEAQ (reference sequence). This CDR3 is 15 amino acids long. This CDR3 is CASSPPGGPDYEQYF. The CDR3, as DNA: TGTGCCAGCAGCCCCCCCGGGGGTCCGGACTACGAGCAGTACTTC.

J is TRBJ1-2 and V is TRBV7-2; possible D gene TRBD1, 5 bases. The CDR3 has 15 residues. Germline V lookup: CDR1 SGHTA, CDR2 FQGNSA. V was pared by 5 bases and J by 4 bases, with 17 bases between. CDR3: CASSALPDTSYGYTF. In DNA form, the CDR3 reads TGTGCCAGCAGCGCGCTGCCGGACACTTCCTATGGCTACACCTTC.

This rearrangement joins TRBV7-9 to TRBJ1-2, with 7 bases lining up with TRBD1. Trimming removed 6 bases from V and 0 bases from J; junction bases left unmatched: 13. The length of the CDR3 is 17 residues. The germline V gene encodes CDR1 SEHNR and CDR2 FQNEAQ (reference sequence). The CDR3 DNA reads as TGTGCCAGCAGATCCTCCGGGACAGCATCTTCTAACTATGGCTACACCTTC. It yields the protein CASRSSGTASSNYGYTF.

A few counts support this clone. The chain couples TRBV6-5 to TRBJ2-5; D might be TRBD2 (5 bases). The ends were cut back, 9 bases at V and 5 bases at J, with 16 bases in the middle. The CDR3 has 13 amino acids. CDR1 MNHEY and CDR2 SVGAGI come from the germline V gene. CDR3 sequence: CASSRGTRETQYF. The CDR3 DNA follows: TGTGCCAGTTCCCGGGGAACTCGGGAGACCCAGTACTTC.